This T cell receptor beta chain is from a study of Ad26.COV2.S vaccination and SARS-CoV-2 variants. Using immunoSEQ multiplex PCR, the repertoire was profiled, and TCRdb retains in-frame clones only, with some absent. The sample has around 450,000 clones, 80% to 95% seen once. On this clone itself: Antigen unknown.

Points from the study as a whole: Vaccinated individuals (as opposed to placebo recipients) had higher spike-specific TCR breadth.

Stated treatment: around 19 received Ad26.COV2.S at low or high dose, single or two shots; about 5 received placebo; per-sample allocation not given. Samples analyzed were those drawn on day 63 after the first vaccine or placebo injection. This specimen consisted of peripheral blood, obtained in a trial of Ad26.COV2.S vaccine versus placebo. The receptor comes from a person between 18 and 65 years old who received the Ad26.COV2.S COVID-19 vaccine or a placebo.

DNA of the CDR3: TGTGCCAGCAGCTTAACGGGACTAGCGGGAATTGAGACCCAGTACTTC. Translation: CASSLTGLAGIETQYF. The rearrangement uses TRBV7-3 and TRBJ2-5; 13 bases are shared with TRBD2. This CDR3 is 16 amino acids long. CDR1 is SGHTA, CDR2 FQGTGA, per germline. After removal of 0 bases from V and 5 bases from J, the junction contained 3 bases not matched to a gene. Based on the CDR3 plus reference TRBV7-3 and TRBJ2-5, the full variable domain is GAGVSQTPSNKVTEKGKYVELRCDPISGHTALYWYRQSLGQGPEFLIYFQGTGAADDSGLPNDRFFAVRPEGSVSTLKIQRTERGDSAVYLCASSLTGLAGIETQYFGPGTRLLVL.